This T cell receptor (beta chain) was sequenced for a study of blood T cell repertoires in COVID-19. Study in general: Samples taken during acute and convalescent COVID-19 were collected in the United States, Italy and Spain.

How the authors handled the data: Estimation of nucleated cell counts was performed using reference gene primer amplification. Produced via immunoSEQ multiplex PCR; TCRdb's table is partial and in-frame only. V, J and clone size were drawn from that table, and D and trimming were deduced from the DNA. The sample yields a few hundred thousand clones, roughly 80% seen once. The CDR3 totals 14 residues. Germline trimming cut 5 bases from V and 2 bases from J; bases unmatched to any gene: 2. In germline, CDR1 is MRHNA, CDR2 SNTAGT. J is TRBJ1-5 and V is TRBV6-4, with 8 positions matching TRBD1. This sequence was found in a woman aged 45-65 years who had recovered from COVID-19. Material: PBMCs or T cells enriched from blood (not recorded which). The CDR3 region has the DNA TGTGCCAGCAGTTTACAGGGGGGCAATCAGCCCCAGCATTTT. Its protein product is CASSLQGGNQPQHF.